One sample yielded the 22 T cell receptor beta chains listed below, sequenced in a study of control samples from healthy donors and cancer patients. Data came from immunoSEQ multiplex PCR; TCRdb stores just in-frame clones and leaves some out. The sample holds about 65,000 clones; 90% are singletons and the top ten take 0.95% to 1.5%. Sequenced material: PBMCs. Receptors were obtained from a woman aged 50 to 60 with colorectal cancer.

The chain combines TRBV7-3 with TRBJ2-7; no clear D gene. In germline, CDR1 is SGHTA, CDR2 FQGTGA. With 1 base removed from V and 2 bases from J, the gap between germline ends came to 6 bases. CDR3 length equals 13 residues. Here the CDR3 DNA reads TGTGCCAGCAGCTTAAAGCCAGCCTACGAGCAGTACTTC. It encodes CASSLKPAYEQYF.

The chain couples TRBV2 to TRBJ1-1, with D possibly being TRBD1 (6 bases). This CDR3 contains 14 residues. CDR1 SNHLY and CDR2 FYNNEI come from the germline V gene. V lost 7 bases to trimming and J lost 5 bases, with 17 bases between them. The CDR3 coding sequence is TGTGCCAGCACTGCGGACAGAATCACTACTGAAGCTTTCTTT. Translating it yields CASTADRITTEAFF.

J is TRBJ2-5 and V is TRBV7-9; 8 positions agree with TRBD1. The CDR3 is 17 amino acids. V was pared by 5 bases and J by 4 bases, with 15 bases of the junction left unmatched. CDR1 SEHNR and CDR2 FQNEAQ come from the germline V gene (reference sequence). The chain's CDR3 is CASSPLPGQDPRETQYF. The CDR3 DNA follows: TGTGCCAGCAGCCCCTTACCGGGACAGGATCCTAGAGAGACCCAGTACTTC.

The V and J genes are TRBV7-2 and TRBJ2-7, with D possibly being TRBD1 or TRBD2 (5 bases each). Germline values: CDR1 SGHTA, CDR2 FQGNSA. The CDR3 runs to 15 residues. V was shortened by 5 bases and J by 4 bases, with 18 bases between the two germline ends. The CDR3 nucleotides are TGTGCCAGCAGCCCCCCCAGGGACCACAGTTACGAGCAGTACTTC. Translated: CASSPPRDHSYEQYF.

The genes are TRBV5-6 and TRBJ2-5; D may correspond to TRBD1 or TRBD2 (5 bases each). The CDR3 is 18 amino acids. Germline V gene sequence: CDR1 SGHDT, CDR2 YYEEEE. V lost 3 bases and J lost 5, with 26 bases in between. In DNA, the CDR3 is TGTGCCAGCAGCTCCCTAACTGAGACTATTCGGGCAGGGGAGACCCAGTACTTC. It codes for CASSSLTETIRAGETQYF.

The chain couples TRBV18 to TRBJ1-1, with D uncertain. The CDR3 has 15 residues. Germline V gene sequence: CDR1 KGHSH, CDR2 LQKENI. V was cut by 3 bases and J by 1 base, with 12 bases left in between. The CDR3 loop is CASSPGIPQNTEAFF. The CDR3 bases are TGTGCCAGCTCACCGGGCATCCCACAGAACACTGAAGCTTTCTTT.

J is TRBJ1-1 and V is TRBV12-3 or TRBV12-4, with D possibly being TRBD1 (6 bases). The germline V and J ends were trimmed by 3 bases and 11 bases, with 13 bases remaining between them. The CDR3 length is 12 residues. CDR3 in amino acids: CASSFGGFDAFF. CDR3 DNA sequence: TGTGCCAGCAGTTTTGGGGGCTTTGATGCTTTCTTT.

V is TRBV28 and J is TRBJ1-1, with TRBD1 matching over 7 bases. Germline V CDR1 and CDR2: MDHEN, SYDVKM. The ends lost 7 bases at V and 1 base at J; junction bases unmatched: 12. The CDR3 runs 16 residues. CDR3 nucleotide sequence: TGTGCCAGCACCCCACCCCTTGGACAGGCGAACACTGAAGCTTTCTTT. Its protein product is CASTPPLGQANTEAFF.

There are a few counts of this clone. The chain employs TRBV12-3 or TRBV12-4 and TRBJ1-1; D gene uncertain. The CDR3 loop spans 12 amino acids. Trimming took off 1 base at V and 1 base at J, with 1 base between the two ends. The chain's CDR3 is CASSLGNTEAFF. CDR3 coding DNA: TGTGCCAGCAGTTTAGGGAACACTGAAGCTTTCTTT.

The genes are TRBV2 and TRBJ1-2; TRBD1 agrees at 7 bases. CDR3 length: 13 residues. V gave up 5 bases and J gave up 6 bases; unmatched junction bases: 6. Germline V lookup: CDR1 SNHLY, CDR2 FYNNEI. This CDR3 is CASSQGVRNGYTF. The CDR3 DNA reads TGTGCCAGCAGTCAGGGGGTAAGAAATGGCTACACCTTC. Drawing the rest from reference TRBV2 and TRBJ1-2, the complete variable domain is EPEVTQTPSHQVTQMGQEVILRCVPISNHLYFYWYRQILGQKVEFLVSFYNNEISEKSEIFDDQFSVERPDGSNFTLKIRSTKLEDSAMYFCASSQGVRNGYTFGSGTRLTVV.

The rearrangement joins TRBV5-1 to TRBJ1-5; no clear D. Germline V gives CDR1 SGHRS, CDR2 YFSETQ. V lost 0 bases and J lost 5, with 9 bases in between. The CDR3 sequence is 14 residues long. The CDR3 reads CASSLEEGHQPQHF. Written as DNA, the CDR3 is TGCGCCAGCAGCTTGGAAGAGGGCCATCAGCCCCAGCATTTT.

The chain has TRBV18 and TRBJ1-1; D not certain. Germline values: CDR1 KGHSH, CDR2 LQKENI. The CDR3 has 14 amino acids. Trimming left V 0 bases short and J 1 base short, with 6 bases between. CDR3 DNA: TGTGCCAGCTCACCACCCACGGGGAACACTGAAGCTTTCTTT. It specifies CASSPPTGNTEAFF.

The J gene is TRBJ2-7, the V gene TRBV23-1, with D possibly being TRBD1 (5 bases). TRBV23-1 is an ORF for which the function is uncertain. Trimming took off 7 bases at V and 5 bases at J, with 24 bases between the two ends. CDR3 length equals 16 residues. The DNA of the CDR3 is TGCGCCAGCACCCCCCCTGTGCAGGGTGGTATCGACGAGCAGTACTTC. Translation: CASTPPVQGGIDEQYF.

CDR3 loop: CATRGQASNPNEKLFF. Written as DNA, the CDR3 is TGTGCCACCAGAGGACAAGCAAGCAATCCGAATGAAAAACTGTTTTTT. This chain uses TRBV19 with TRBJ1-4, with D perhaps TRBD1 (5 bases). Trimming took 10 bases from V and 5 from J, leaving 23 bases between them. CDR1 and CDR2 from the germline V gene are LNHDA and SQIVND (reference sequence). There are 16 residues in the CDR3.

This clone was found once. The V and J genes are TRBV6-5 and TRBJ2-5; 9 bases agree with TRBD1. Per the germline V gene, CDR1 is MNHEY and CDR2 is SVGAGI. The CDR3 loop spans 12 amino acids. The V segment lost 8 bases and the J segment 5 bases; nucleotides outside the gene matches: 3. Here the CDR3 reads CASGDRAETQYF. The CDR3 DNA reads TGTGCCAGCGGGGACAGGGCCGAGACCCAGTACTTC.

The chain joins TRBV3-1 (or the pseudogene TRBV3-2) to TRBJ2-1, with no clear D. Trimming took off 4 bases at V and 7 bases at J, with 14 bases between the two ends. The CDR3 is made up of 14 amino acids. The V gene's germline CDR1 is LGHDT and CDR2 YNNKEL (reference sequence). The CDR3 bases are TGTGCCAGCAGCCCCCTTCGGGTAGGGAATGAGCAGTTCTTC. It is translated as CASSPLRVGNEQFF.

This chain joins TRBV3-1 (or the pseudogene TRBV3-2) and TRBJ2-7, with D maybe TRBD2 (5 bases). The CDR3 is 15 amino acids. The germline V and J ends were trimmed by 3 bases and 3 bases, with 15 bases remaining between them. Per the germline V gene, CDR1 is LGHDT and CDR2 is YNNKEL (reference sequence). CDR3 in amino acids: CASSQSGGPVYEQYF. CDR3 nucleotides: TGTGCCAGCAGCCAGAGCGGTGGACCCGTCTACGAGCAGTACTTC.

V is TRBV7-2 and J is TRBJ1-4; tentatively, D is TRBD1 (5 bases). Trimming left V 2 bases short and J 8 bases short, with 12 bases between. The CDR3 covers 14 residues. CDR1 is SGHTA and CDR2 is FQGNSA in the germline V gene. The CDR3 protein is CASSLIGVEEKLFF. The CDR3 DNA reads as TGTGCCAGCAGCTTAATAGGGGTCGAAGAAAAACTGTTTTTT.

This sequence joins TRBV27 and TRBJ1-2; D not certain. CDR1 is MNHEY, CDR2 SMNVEV, per germline (reference sequence). The CDR3 is 16 amino acids. Trimming stripped 0 bases from V and 0 bases from J, with 11 bases between. The CDR3, as DNA: TGTGCCAGCAGTTTATCGCAAGGAGAAGCTAACTATGGCTACACCTTC. Protein: CASSLSQGEANYGYTF.

The rearrangement links TRBV6-2 or TRBV6-3 to TRBJ2-7; 9 bases map to TRBD2. Germline V gene sequence: CDR1 MNHEY, CDR2 SVGEGT. Unmatched junction bases numbered 13, after V lost 7 bases and J lost 6 bases. The CDR3 runs to 15 residues. The CDR3 region is CASTPRGSGSFEQYF. In DNA, the CDR3 is TGTGCCAGCACCCCAAGGGGTAGCGGGAGTTTCGAGCAGTACTTC.

The DNA of the CDR3 is TGTGCCAGCAGTCCCGGACTTCTCGTGGGCTACACCTTC. The encoded protein is CASSPGLLVGYTF. V gene TRBV12-3 or TRBV12-4 combines with J gene TRBJ1-2; no firm D call. V dropped 5 bases and J dropped 8 bases, with 15 bases sitting between them. The CDR3 extends over 13 amino acids.

The rearrangement links TRBV12-3 or TRBV12-4 to TRBJ1-2; 9 bases are a match to TRBD1. The CDR3 sequence is 11 residues long. V gave up 8 bases and J gave up 7 bases; unmatched junction bases: 2. CDR3 protein: CASGQGFGYTF. Here the CDR3 DNA reads TGTGCCAGCGGACAGGGGTTTGGCTACACCTTC.